One T cell receptor beta chain is described in this entry. Antigen specificity is unknown. This record belongs to a study of post-analysis software for immune sequencing data. About the study: Relapsing-remitting, secondary progressive and progressive-relapsing multiple sclerosis courses were included.

CDR1 and CDR2 from the germline V gene are MRHNA and SNTAGT. V was clipped by 4 bases and J by 9 bases; unmatched bases: 11. The CDR3 loop spans 15 amino acids. Study-level findings and limits: Five or six TRBV segments were significantly more frequent in patients than in controls. TRBV5-6, TRBV5-1 and TRBV20-1 were among these segments. Among multiple sclerosis patients, normalized Chao1 diversity was significantly below that of controls.

Presence of unique molecular identifiers characterized the TCR beta cDNA libraries. TCRdb fed the PCR reads into MiXCR, producing one record per CDR3 protein. The data show under 900,000 distinct CDR3 sequences, with roughly 50% seen just once and approximately 4.5% held by the top ten. The chain is built from TRBV6-4 and TRBJ2-1, with 8 nucleotides matching TRBD2. The TCR sequence derives from a girl aged 5-17 years with multiple sclerosis. Input material: blood. CDR3 loop: CASSGSGTSLAEQFF. Written as DNA, the CDR3 is TGTGCCAGCAGTGGTTCCGGGACTAGTTTAGCTGAGCAGTTCTTC.